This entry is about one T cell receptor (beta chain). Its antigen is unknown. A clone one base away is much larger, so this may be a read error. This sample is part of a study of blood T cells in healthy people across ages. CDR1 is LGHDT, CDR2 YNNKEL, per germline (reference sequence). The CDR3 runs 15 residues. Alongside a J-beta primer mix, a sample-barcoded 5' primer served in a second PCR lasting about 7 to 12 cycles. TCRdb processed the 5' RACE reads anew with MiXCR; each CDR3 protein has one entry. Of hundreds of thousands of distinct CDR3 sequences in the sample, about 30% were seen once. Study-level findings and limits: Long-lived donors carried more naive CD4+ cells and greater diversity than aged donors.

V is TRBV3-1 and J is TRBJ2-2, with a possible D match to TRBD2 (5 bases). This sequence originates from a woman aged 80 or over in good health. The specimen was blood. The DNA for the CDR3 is TGTGCCAGCAGCCAACGGGCAGTAAACACCGGGGAGCGGTTTTTT. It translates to CASSQRAVNTGERFF.